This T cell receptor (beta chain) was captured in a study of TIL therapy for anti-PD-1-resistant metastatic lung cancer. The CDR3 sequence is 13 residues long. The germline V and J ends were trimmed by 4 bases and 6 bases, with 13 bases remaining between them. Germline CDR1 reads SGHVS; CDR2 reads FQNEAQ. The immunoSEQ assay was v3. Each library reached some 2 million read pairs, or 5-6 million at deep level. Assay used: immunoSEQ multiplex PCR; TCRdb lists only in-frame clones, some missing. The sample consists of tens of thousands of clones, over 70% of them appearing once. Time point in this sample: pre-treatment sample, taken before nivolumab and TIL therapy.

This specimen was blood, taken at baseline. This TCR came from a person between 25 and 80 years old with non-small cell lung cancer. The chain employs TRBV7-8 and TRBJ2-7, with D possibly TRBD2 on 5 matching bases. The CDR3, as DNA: TGTGCCAGCAGCTCAGACGGACTTGGCGAGCAGTACTTC. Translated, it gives CASSSDGLGEQYF.